Below are 2 T cell receptor beta chains sequenced from a single sample in a study of OX40 agonist ivuxolimab in advanced cancers. Clones were sequenced by immunoSEQ multiplex PCR, and TCRdb holds only the in-frame ones, with some missing. The table shows 65,000 to 100,000 clones, with around 80% occurring only once. The specimen comprised CD4+ or CD8+ T cells sorted from blood, sampled in a trial of the OX40 agonist ivuxolimab. Receptors originate from an adult with an advanced solid tumor such as melanoma, head and neck, liver or kidney cancer.

The chain links TRBV4-2 to TRBJ2-5, with TRBD1 matching 9 bases. Unmatched junction bases numbered 7, after V lost 0 bases and J lost 5 bases. This CDR3 region has 16 residues. Germline V CDR1 and CDR2: LGHNA, YNFKEQ. The CDR3 here is CASSQDPWTGAETQYF. The CDR3 nucleotides read TGTGCCAGCAGCCAAGATCCCTGGACAGGGGCGGAGACCCAGTACTTC.

This rearrangement joins TRBV6-4 to TRBJ2-3, with 7 bases fitting TRBD1. The CDR3 extends over 15 amino acids. Germline V gene sequence: CDR1 MRHNA, CDR2 SNTAGT. Trimming removed 4 bases from V and 2 bases from J; junction bases left unmatched: 6. CDR3 bases: TGTGCCAGCAGTGTGCGACAGGGCAACACAGATACGCAGTATTTT. Its protein product is CASSVRQGNTDTQYF.